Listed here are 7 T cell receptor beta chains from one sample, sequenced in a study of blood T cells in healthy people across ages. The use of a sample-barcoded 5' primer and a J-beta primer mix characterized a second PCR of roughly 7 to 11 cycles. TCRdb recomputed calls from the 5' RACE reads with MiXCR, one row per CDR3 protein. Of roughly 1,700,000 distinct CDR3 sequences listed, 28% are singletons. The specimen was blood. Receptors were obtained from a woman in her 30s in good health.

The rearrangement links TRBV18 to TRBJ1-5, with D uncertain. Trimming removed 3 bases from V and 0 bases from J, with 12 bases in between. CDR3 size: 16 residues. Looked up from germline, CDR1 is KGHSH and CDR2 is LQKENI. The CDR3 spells CASSPTSDYSNQPQHF. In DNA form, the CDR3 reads TGTGCCAGCTCACCCACGTCTGATTATAGCAATCAGCCCCAGCATTTT.

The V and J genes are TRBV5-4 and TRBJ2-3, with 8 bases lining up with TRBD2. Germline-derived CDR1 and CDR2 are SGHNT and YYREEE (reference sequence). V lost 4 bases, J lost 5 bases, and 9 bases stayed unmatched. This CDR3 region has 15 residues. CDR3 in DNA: TGTGCCAGCAGCACCCAGCGGGAGCCGGGAGATACGCAGTATTTT. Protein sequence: CASSTQREPGDTQYF.

The CDR3 reads CASSLRPGGITGELFF. The CDR3 DNA reads as TGCGCCAGCAGCCTGAGGCCAGGGGGTATCACCGGGGAGCTGTTTTTT. The chain combines TRBV4-3 with TRBJ2-2; 7 nucleotides line up with TRBD1. The germline CDR1 and CDR2 sequences are LGHNA and YSLEER. The CDR3 extends over 16 amino acids. With V trimmed by 4 bases and J by 4 bases, 9 bases remained unmatched.

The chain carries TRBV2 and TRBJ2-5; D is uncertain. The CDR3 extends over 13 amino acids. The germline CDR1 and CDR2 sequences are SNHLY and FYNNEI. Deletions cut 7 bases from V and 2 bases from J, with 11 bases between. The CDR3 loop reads CASKVGRQETQYF. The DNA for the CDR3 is TGTGCCAGCAAGGTAGGACGGCAAGAGACCCAGTACTTC.

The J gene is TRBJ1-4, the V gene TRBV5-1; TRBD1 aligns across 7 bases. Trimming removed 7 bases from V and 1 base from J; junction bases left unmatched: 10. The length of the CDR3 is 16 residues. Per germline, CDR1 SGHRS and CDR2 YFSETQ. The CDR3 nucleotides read TGCGCCAGCGGGAGACAGGGTTTGCAAACTAATGAAAAACTGTTTTTT. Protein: CASGRQGLQTNEKLFF.

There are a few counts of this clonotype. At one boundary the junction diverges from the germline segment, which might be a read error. The CDR3 loop reads CASSYSRRDEQFF. CDR3 sequence (DNA): TGCGCCAGCAGTTACTCGAGGAGGGATGAGCAGTTCTTC. The chain joins TRBV6-5 to TRBJ2-1, with D perhaps TRBD2 (6 bases). CDR1 and CDR2 from the germline V gene are MNHEY and SVGAGI. The CDR3 covers 13 residues.

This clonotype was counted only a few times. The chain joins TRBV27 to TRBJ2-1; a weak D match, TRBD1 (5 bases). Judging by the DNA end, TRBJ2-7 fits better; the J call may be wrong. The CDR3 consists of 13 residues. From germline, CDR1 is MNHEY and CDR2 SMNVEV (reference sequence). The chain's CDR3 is CASSSGFPDRQYF. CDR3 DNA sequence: TGTGCCAGCAGTTCAGGGTTCCCGGATCGGCAGTACTTC.